The 17 T cell receptor beta chains in this list originate from one sample, sequenced in a study of T cells in localized non-small cell lung cancer. Assay: immunoSEQ multiplex PCR; the TCRdb copy retains only in-frame clones and omits some. The sample lists more than 15,000 clones, around 83% occurring once. The sequencing here drew on peripheral blood, taken before any cancer treatment. The receptors were gathered from a male donor aged 60 or over with stage III lung adenocarcinoma.

This clone was counted a single time. The chain links TRBV5-1 to TRBJ1-3, with TRBD1 identical over 8 bases. From germline, CDR1 is SGHRS and CDR2 YFSETQ. With 4 bases clipped from V and 1 base from J, the junction kept 13 bases outside the gene matches. CDR3 length equals 18 residues. CDR3 in amino acids: CASSILPFGTGSGNTIYF. CDR3 in DNA: TGCGCCAGCAGCATACTTCCTTTCGGGACAGGATCTGGAAACACCATATATTTT.

The J gene is TRBJ1-3, the V gene TRBV2; D ambiguous. Trimming took off 6 bases at V and 2 bases at J, with 8 bases between the two ends. From germline, CDR1 is SNHLY and CDR2 FYNNEI. This CDR3 is built from 13 residues. Written as DNA, the CDR3 is TGTGCCAGCAGGTGGGGAACTGGAAACACCATATATTTT. Protein sequence: CASRWGTGNTIYF.

The DNA for the CDR3 is TGCAGCGTTGAACCCTACAATGAGCAGTTCTTC. It encodes CSVEPYNEQFF. The chain couples TRBV29-1 to TRBJ2-1; D not certain. CDR1 is SQVTM, CDR2 ANQGSEA, per germline. Trimming shortened V by 2 bases and J by 2 bases, and 1 base separated the two germline ends. The CDR3 covers 11 residues.

This clone was found once. The rearrangement links TRBV29-1 to TRBJ2-1; possibly TRBD1 or TRBD2 for D (5 bases each). Germline V gene lookup returns CDR1 SQVTM and CDR2 ANQGSEA. V lost 6 bases to trimming and J lost 9 bases, with 18 bases between them. The CDR3 sequence is 13 residues long. The CDR3 DNA is TGCAGCGTAACCGGGACGGCGGTTAGTGAGCAGTTCTTC. It encodes CSVTGTAVSEQFF.

The V and J genes are TRBV30 and TRBJ2-1; TRBD2 matches at 8 bases. Germline V lookup: CDR1 GTSNPN, CDR2 SVGIG (reference sequence). The CDR3 sequence is 14 residues long. J lost 2 bases, V lost 1 base, and 1 base had no gene match. CDR3 region: CAWSAGGPYNEQFF. The CDR3 DNA sequence: TGTGCCTGGAGTGCGGGGGGGCCCTACAATGAGCAGTTCTTC.

This clone occurred a few times. This chain connects TRBV19 to TRBJ1-4, with 10 positions matching TRBD1. This CDR3 is 16 amino acids long. From germline, CDR1 is LNHDA and CDR2 SQIVND (reference sequence). V lost 5 bases and J lost 0; bases outside the gene matches: 3. CDR3 sequence reads: CASSSGTGATNEKLFF. The DNA of the CDR3 is TGTGCCAGTAGTTCCGGGACAGGGGCAACTAATGAAAAACTGTTTTTT.

V and J are TRBV5-5 and TRBJ1-5, with D unresolved. CDR3 length: 13 residues. The V end lost 1 base, the J end lost 7 bases, and 9 bases lay between the germline ends. The germline V gene encodes CDR1 SGHKS and CDR2 YYEKEE (reference sequence). The DNA for the CDR3 is TGTGCCAGCAGCTTGTACGAAGCCCAGCCCCAGCATTTT. It translates to CASSLYEAQPQHF.

The chain uses TRBV30 and TRBJ1-4; maybe TRBD1 (6 bases). Trimming stripped 5 bases from V and 0 bases from J, with 16 bases between. Germline CDR1 and CDR2: GTSNPN and SVGIG (reference sequence). This CDR3 comprises 16 residues. The CDR3 sequence: CAWSGGRGTTNEKLFF. The CDR3 nucleotides read TGTGCCTGGTCTGGGGGAAGGGGGACAACTAATGAAAAACTGTTTTTT.

This clone was detected only once. The rearrangement links TRBV6-1 to TRBJ2-4, with 9 bases aligning to TRBD1. Trimming took 6 bases from V and 4 from J; bases not matched to a gene: 7. CDR1 and CDR2 (germline): MNHNS, SASEGT. The CDR3 covers 15 residues. The CDR3 spells CASRTAGTGKNIQYF. The CDR3, as DNA: TGTGCCAGCAGGACCGCCGGGACAGGGAAAAACATTCAGTACTTC.

This rearrangement joins TRBV9 to TRBJ1-4; D perhaps matches TRBD1 (6 bases). The CDR3 runs to 18 residues. V was shortened by 0 bases and J by 2 bases, with 17 bases between the two germline ends. Germline V gene lookup returns CDR1 SGDLS and CDR2 YYNGEE. The CDR3 nucleotides are TGTGCCAGCAGCGTAGACGGGGGCAGCTCCACCACTAATGAAAAACTGTTTTTT. Translated: CASSVDGGSSTTNEKLFF.

This clone occurred once. J is TRBJ1-3 and V is TRBV30; maybe TRBD1 (6 bases). Trimming shortened V by 1 base and J by 2 bases, and 6 bases separated the two germline ends. CDR1 is GTSNPN, CDR2 SVGIG, per germline (reference sequence). This CDR3 comprises 13 residues. The CDR3 bases are TGTGCCTGGAGTGCAGGGGCTGGAAACACCATATATTTT. The encoded protein is CAWSAGAGNTIYF.

This chain uses TRBV15 with TRBJ1-4; D ambiguous. Looked up from germline, CDR1 is LNHNV and CDR2 is YYDKDF (reference sequence). CDR3 length equals 16 residues. V dropped 5 bases and J dropped 7 bases, with 20 bases sitting between them. The CDR3 protein is CATSGDLYGPREKLFF. CDR3 coding DNA: TGTGCCACCAGCGGCGACCTATACGGGCCTCGTGAAAAACTGTTTTTT.

This clone was seen more than once but under ten times. V is TRBV7-9 and J is TRBJ2-3, with 7 positions matching TRBD1. CDR1 is SEHNR, CDR2 FQNEAQ, per germline (reference sequence). After removal of 5 bases from V and 2 bases from J, the junction contained 7 bases not matched to a gene. This CDR3 comprises 15 residues. Here the CDR3 reads CASSPRDRNTDTQYF. The CDR3 DNA reads TGTGCCAGCAGCCCCCGGGACAGAAACACAGATACGCAGTATTTT.

V gene TRBV7-8 combines with J gene TRBJ2-7; the D is unclear. The CDR3 covers 12 residues. The V end was cut by 5 bases, the J end by 3 bases, with 8 bases between. CDR1 and CDR2 from the germline V gene are SGHVS and FQNEAQ. CDR3 coding DNA: TGTGCCAGCAGCCAATCCGGCTACGAGCAGTACTTC. This codes for CASSQSGYEQYF. The complete variable domain, with remaining parts taken from reference TRBV7-8 and TRBJ2-7, reads GAGVSQSPRYKVAKRGQDVALRCDPISGHVSLFWYQQALGQGPEFLTYFQNEAQLDKSGLPSDRFFAERPEGSVSTLKIQRTQQEDSAVYLCASSQSGYEQYFGPGTRLTVT.

V and J are TRBV10-3 and TRBJ1-5; TRBD1 agrees at 7 bases. This CDR3 contains 13 residues. The ends lost 10 bases at V and 7 bases at J; junction bases unmatched: 10. In germline, CDR1 is ENHRY, CDR2 SYGVKD. The CDR3 DNA is TGTGCCAGCCAGGGGGGACCCCGGCAGCCCCAGCATTTT. This codes for CASQGGPRQPQHF.

In its sample, this clone was seen once. V is TRBV19 and J is TRBJ1-4, with unresolved D. The germline V gene has CDR1 LNHDA and CDR2 SQIVND (reference sequence). The CDR3 covers 15 residues. V lost 7 bases and J lost 0, with 12 bases in between. For the CDR3, the DNA is TGTGCCAGTATTACCGACTCTGCAACTAATGAAAAACTGTTTTTT. This translates into CASITDSATNEKLFF.

The J gene is TRBJ1-3, the V gene TRBV9; D perhaps matches TRBD1 (5 bases). The V and J ends lost 1 base and 4 bases respectively, with 30 bases between them. CDR3 length equals 21 residues. The germline gives CDR1 SGDLS, CDR2 YYNGEE. The CDR3 here is CASSVHPGRRELLSYGNTIYF. The CDR3 DNA is TGTGCCAGCAGCGTACACCCGGGACGTAGGGAACTATTGTCTTACGGAAACACCATATATTTT.